Listed below are T cell receptor beta chains from one sample, sequenced in a study of blood T cell repertoires in COVID-19. Clones were sequenced by immunoSEQ multiplex PCR, and TCRdb holds only the in-frame ones, with some missing. The sample records approximately 85,000 clones, roughly four fifths being singletons. What was sequenced was peripheral blood. Receptors were obtained from a human donor in a cohort sampled during active COVID-19. The CDR3 runs from the conserved cysteine through the conserved F or W. A D gene is named only where the DNA matches it firmly. Expanded clones get a size class; other rows say once, few or many, or leave the size out.

>TRBJ1-3|.|TRBV7-3|.
TGTGCCAGCAGCTCAGGGGAGCCGGGAAACACCATATATTTT
CASSSGEPGNTIYF
>TRBJ1-5|.|TRBV6-6|.
TGTGCCAGCAGTTATCGGCTCCAGGGAAATAATCAGCCCCAGCATTTT
CASSYRLQGNNQPQHF
>TRBJ2-1|.|TRBV2|.
TGTGCCAGCAGTCTTCCGAGAAATGAGCAGTTCTTC
CASSLPRNEQFF
>TRBJ2-7|.|TRBV5-6|.
TGTGCCAGCAGCCGCGTCCAGGGAAGCTACGAGCAGTACTTC
CASSRVQGSYEQYF
>TRBJ1-4|TRBD1|TRBV2|few
TGTGCCAGCTCGCGTTTCAGGGGGCGAGAAAAACTGTTTTTT
CASSRFRGREKLFF
>TRBJ2-3|.|TRBV4-1|.
TGCGCCAGCAGCCAAGAAGGGGTAGCAGATACGCAGTATTTT
CASSQEGVADTQYF
>TRBJ1-4|.|TRBV25-1|.
TGTGCCAGCAAAGACAGGCTCAATGAAAAACTGTTTTTT
CASKDRLNEKLFF
>TRBJ1-2|.|TRBV5-5|.
TGTGCCAGCAGCTTAGACAGTCACTTACTTGGCTACACCTTC
CASSLDSHLLGYTF
>TRBJ2-7|.|TRBV3-1/TRBV3-2|few
TGTGCCAGCAGCCAATTACCCGGCTACGAGCAGTACTTC
CASSQLPGYEQYF
>TRBJ2-3|.|TRBV5-1|.
TGCGCCAGCAGCCCATTTGCAGGGGGCACAGATACGCAGTATTTT
CASSPFAGGTDTQYF
>TRBJ1-6|.|TRBV28|few
TGTGCCAGCAGTTTAGGGGCAGGTAGTAGGAATTCACCCCTCCACTTT
CASSLGAGSRNSPLHF
>TRBJ2-5|TRBD2|TRBV7-2|.
TGTGCCAGCAGCCCGCAGGGGCAGCGGGGGGGCCTGGAGACCCAGTACTTC
CASSPQGQRGGLETQYF
>TRBJ1-2|TRBD1|TRBV19|.
TGTGCCAGTAGGGACAGGGGCCCGGGCACCTATGGCTACACCTTC
CASRDRGPGTYGYTF
>TRBJ2-2|TRBD1|TRBV11-2|.
TGTGCCAGCAGCTCGACAGGGTCCATCACCGGGGAGCTGTTTTTT
CASSSTGSITGELFF
>TRBJ2-2|TRBD1|TRBV7-7|.
TGTGCTAGCAGCTACAGGGGGCAAGACGGGGAGCTGTTTTTT
CASSYRGQDGELFF
>TRBJ1-2|.|TRBV4-2|.
TGTGCCAGCAGCCCCGGAGGCATAGACTATGGCTACACCTTC
CASSPGGIDYGYTF
>TRBJ2-7|TRBD1|TRBV10-3|.
TGTGCCATCAGCGGAAAACCCACCGGGACAGGGAACTACGAGCAGTACTTC
CAISGKPTGTGNYEQYF
>TRBJ2-5|.|TRBV5-6|.
TGTGCCAGCAGCTCCCGTTGGGGCAGGGGCCAAGAGACCCAGTACTTC
CASSSRWGRGQETQYF
>TRBJ2-6|.|TRBV5-6|.
TGTGCCAGCAGCTTGTTAGAGGGATCTGGGGCCAACGTCCTGACTTTC
CASSLLEGSGANVLTF
>TRBJ2-2|TRBD2|TRBV6-4|.
TGTGCCAGCAGTGACTCCGGGACTAGCGGGGAGCTGTTTTTT
CASSDSGTSGELFF
>TRBJ2-1|TRBD2|TRBV10-1|many
TGCGCCAGCAGTGAGCTAGACGGGGGGATGAAGTTCTTC
CASSELDGGMKFF
>TRBJ2-3|.|TRBV7-8|.
TGTGCCAGCAGCTTGAGGCAGGGCTTTGGAGATACGCAGTATTTT
CASSLRQGFGDTQYF
>TRBJ1-3|TRBD1|TRBV2|.
TGTGCCAGCAGTCACGGACAGGGAGAGGGAAACACCATATATTTT
CASSHGQGEGNTIYF